This T cell receptor beta chain was sequenced in a study of response to subunit inactivated influenza vaccine (dated by TCRdb to 2016 to 2018). Context from the whole study: Deep quantitative profiling of the T cell receptor repertoire was used in the study to follow responses to a trivalent subunit inactivated influenza vaccine.

Overall results and qualifications from the work: It was suggested by the authors that each seasonal influenza vaccination may recruit only a limited number of new T cells.

For this clonotype: No antigen is known for it. Base-call qualities are not available, and no considerably larger clone is one nucleotide away.

To prepare the library, RT-PCR was applied. Sequencing relied on an Illumina HiSeq 2500. TCRdb trimmed the raw reads at Q25, called clones with MiXCR and kept productive beta chains. Under each unique CDR3 protein, matching rows form one entry showing the most common genes and DNA. This sample lists a few hundred thousand distinct CDR3 sequences; around 15% were detected once. The ten largest make up 11% of the sample. The sequenced sample was PBMCs from blood, obtained approximately 13 days after vaccination. The receptor was isolated from a man aged 50 to 59 who received an inactivated influenza vaccine. Donor details come from another sample of the same person, matched by shared clones.

The CDR3 region: CASGGASSYNEQFF. At the DNA level, the sequence is TGTGCCAGCGGGGGCGCTTCTTCCTACAATGAGCAGTTCTTC. The chain uses TRBV18 and TRBJ2-1, and possibly TRBD1, on 6 matching bases. The CDR3 has 14 amino acids, counting the end cysteine and phenylalanine. Just CDR3 DNA is preserved here, 42 bases in frame from base 1. The junction shows trimming of 8 bases on V and 1 base on J, plus 12 bases between the germline ends. The germline V gene yields KGHSH for CDR1 and LQKENI for CDR2.